Here is one T cell receptor (beta chain) with its context. Its antigen is not identified. These data are taken from a study of regulatory and conventional T cells in RAG deficiency. Study-level information: Hypomorphic RAG mutations in CID or atypical SCID frequently accompany autoimmunity.

Using immunoSEQ multiplex PCR, the repertoire was profiled, and TCRdb retains in-frame clones only, with some absent. The sample holds 5,000 to 6,500 clones, roughly 92% seen once. Findings and caveats of the study: Omenn syndrome and CID/AS patients had 80 to 100-fold fewer unique Treg TCR beta sequences, versus approximately 9.6-fold elsewhere. Control T-cell subsets had markedly higher Shannon entropy and lower Simpson indices than RAG-deficient patients.

Germline CDR1 is SGHVS and CDR2 is FQNEAQ. V lost 4 bases and J lost 4; bases outside the gene matches: 5. The CDR3 is made up of 15 amino acids. The genes are TRBV7-8 and TRBJ2-2; 8 positions match TRBD1. The TCR comes from a human donor with RAG deficiency presenting as severe combined immunodeficiency. The sequenced sample consisted of CD8+ T cells sorted from blood. CDR3 in amino acids: CASSSTGGFTGELFF. The CDR3 nucleotides are TGTGCCAGCAGCTCAACAGGGGGGTTCACCGGGGAGCTGTTTTTT.